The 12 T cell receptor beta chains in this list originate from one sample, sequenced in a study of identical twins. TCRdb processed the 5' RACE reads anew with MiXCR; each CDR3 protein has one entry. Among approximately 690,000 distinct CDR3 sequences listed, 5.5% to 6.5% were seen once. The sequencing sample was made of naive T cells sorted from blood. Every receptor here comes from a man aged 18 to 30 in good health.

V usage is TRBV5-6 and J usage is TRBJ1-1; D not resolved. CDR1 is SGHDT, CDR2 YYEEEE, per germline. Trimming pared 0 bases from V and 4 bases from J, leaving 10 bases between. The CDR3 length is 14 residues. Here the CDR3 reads CASSLGVGFTEAFF. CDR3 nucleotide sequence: TGTGCCAGCAGCTTGGGGGTCGGGTTCACTGAAGCTTTCTTT.

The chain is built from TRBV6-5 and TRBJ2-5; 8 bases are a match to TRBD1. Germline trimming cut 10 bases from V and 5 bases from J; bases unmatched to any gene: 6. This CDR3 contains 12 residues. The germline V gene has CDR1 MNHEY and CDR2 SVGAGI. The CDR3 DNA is TGTGCCACCGGACAGGGTCGGGAGACCCAGTACTTC. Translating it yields CATGQGRETQYF.

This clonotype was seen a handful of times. CDR3 amino acids: CSARELSYEQYF. CDR3 sequence (DNA): TGCAGTGCTAGAGAACTCAGTTACGAGCAGTACTTC. This rearrangement joins TRBV20-1 to TRBJ2-7; the D is unclear. Trimming removed 0 bases at V and 4 bases at J, with 7 bases between. Germline V gives CDR1 DFQATT, CDR2 SNEGSKA (reference sequence). There are 12 residues in the CDR3.

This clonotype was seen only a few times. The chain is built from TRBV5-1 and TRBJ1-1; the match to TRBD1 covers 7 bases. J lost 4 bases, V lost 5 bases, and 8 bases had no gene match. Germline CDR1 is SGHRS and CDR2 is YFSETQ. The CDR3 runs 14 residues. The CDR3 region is CASRPGGEATEAFF. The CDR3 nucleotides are TGCGCCAGCAGACCAGGGGGGGAAGCCACTGAAGCTTTCTTT.

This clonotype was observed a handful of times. Here the CDR3 DNA reads TGCAGCGTTGATCCCGGCGGGGGGGCCACCGGGGAGCTGTTTTTT. It encodes CSVDPGGGATGELFF. The chain joins TRBV29-1 to TRBJ2-2, with 9 positions matching TRBD2. The CDR3 consists of 15 residues. V was pared by 3 bases and J by 4 bases, with 6 bases of the junction left unmatched. CDR1 is SQVTM, CDR2 ANQGSEA, per germline.

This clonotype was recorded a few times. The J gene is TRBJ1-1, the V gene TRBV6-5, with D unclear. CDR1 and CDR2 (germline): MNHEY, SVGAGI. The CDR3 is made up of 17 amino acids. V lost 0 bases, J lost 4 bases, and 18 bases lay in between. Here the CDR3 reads CASSYSTLRQGSTEAFF. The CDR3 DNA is TGTGCCAGCAGTTACTCGACTCTGAGACAAGGGTCCACTGAAGCTTTCTTT.

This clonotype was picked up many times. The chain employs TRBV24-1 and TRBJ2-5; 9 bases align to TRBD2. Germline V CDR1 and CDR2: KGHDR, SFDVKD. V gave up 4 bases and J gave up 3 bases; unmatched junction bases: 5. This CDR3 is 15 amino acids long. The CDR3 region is CATSEIAGEEETQYF. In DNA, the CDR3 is TGTGCCACCAGTGAAATAGCGGGAGAGGAAGAGACCCAGTACTTC.

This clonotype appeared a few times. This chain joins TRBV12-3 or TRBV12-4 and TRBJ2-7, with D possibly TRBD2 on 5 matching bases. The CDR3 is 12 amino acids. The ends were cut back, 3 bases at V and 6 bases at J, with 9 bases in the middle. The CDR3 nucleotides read TGTGCCAGCAGTTTCGGGGTCTCCGAGCAGTACGTC. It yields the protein CASSFGVSEQYV.

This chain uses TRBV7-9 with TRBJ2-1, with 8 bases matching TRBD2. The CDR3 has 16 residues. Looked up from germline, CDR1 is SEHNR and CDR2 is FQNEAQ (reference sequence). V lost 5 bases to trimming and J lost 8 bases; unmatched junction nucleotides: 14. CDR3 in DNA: TGTGCCAGCAGCCTTTTAGCGGGAACCCGCTGGTATGAGCAGTTCTTC. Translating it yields CASSLLAGTRWYEQFF.

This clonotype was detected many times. The CDR3: CASSTRDRGIYNEQFF. The CDR3 DNA is TGTGCCAGCAGCACCCGGGACAGGGGTATCTACAATGAGCAGTTCTTC. The chain joins TRBV5-6 to TRBJ2-1, with 10 bases fitting TRBD1. The CDR3 runs 16 residues. V dropped 4 bases and J dropped 3; count of bases not matched to a gene: 7. Germline loops: CDR1 SGHDT, CDR2 YYEEEE.

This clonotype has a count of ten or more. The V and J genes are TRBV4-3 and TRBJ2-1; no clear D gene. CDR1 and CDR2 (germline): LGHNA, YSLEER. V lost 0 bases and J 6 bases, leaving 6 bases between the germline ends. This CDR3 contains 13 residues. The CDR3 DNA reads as TGCGCCAGCAGCCAAGATTCGAGCAATGAGCAGTTCTTC. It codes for CASSQDSSNEQFF.

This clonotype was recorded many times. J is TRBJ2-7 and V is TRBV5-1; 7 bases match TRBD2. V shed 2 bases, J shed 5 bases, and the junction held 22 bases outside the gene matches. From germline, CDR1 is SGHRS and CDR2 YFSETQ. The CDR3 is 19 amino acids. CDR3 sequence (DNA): TGCGCCAGCAGCTTAAATTCTCGGTCGGTAGCGGGTTTGGATGACGAGCAGTACGTC. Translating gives CASSLNSRSVAGLDDEQYV.